What follows are 29 T cell receptor beta chains derived from one specimen sequenced in a study of shared clonotypes between healthy human individuals (dated by TCRdb to 2019 to 2021). Libraries were prepared through the immunoSEQ multiplex PCR assay. The clones in this table, taken by TCRdb from immuneACCESS, are in-frame only. Not every clone is retained; where verified, under half of the shortfall comes from an unresolved V gene, and the cause of the rest is unknown. The sample records around 700,000 clones, about 74% of which are singletons. The ten most abundant clones make up 1.5% to 2% of the sample. Sequencing was carried out using memory CD4+ T cells sorted from blood. This specimen's cell subset or site label, interpreted: CD45RA-negative fraction. The receptors derive from a woman in her 30s in good health.

The CDR3 protein is CASRPTGIYEQYF. DNA of the CDR3: TGTGCCAGCAGACCTACAGGGATCTACGAGCAGTACTTC. V is TRBV6-5 and J is TRBJ2-7; TRBD1 is a possible D gene (6 bases). The CDR3 is made up of 13 amino acids. Germline V CDR1 and CDR2: MNHEY, SVGAGI. Trimming took off 6 bases at V and 3 bases at J, with 12 bases between the two ends.

This sequence joins TRBV6-5 and TRBJ2-1; TRBD2 matches at 10 bases. The CDR3 has 13 amino acids. Germline-derived CDR1 and CDR2 are MNHEY and SVGAGI. Trimming took 7 bases from V and 9 from J; bases not matched to a gene: 6. This CDR3 reads CASTFRLAGEQFF. The CDR3 DNA sequence: TGTGCCAGCACCTTCCGACTAGCGGGTGAGCAGTTCTTC.

This sequence joins TRBV9 and TRBJ2-3; 7 positions match TRBD1. This CDR3 has 17 residues. CDR1 and CDR2 (germline): SGDLS, YYNGEE. Losses at the gene ends were 4 bases for V and 3 bases for J; bases not matched to a gene: 14. The CDR3: CASSSTPNTGATDTQYF. The DNA of the CDR3 is TGTGCCAGCAGCTCCACACCTAATACAGGGGCAACAGATACGCAGTATTTT.

The rearrangement joins TRBV7-8 to TRBJ1-5, with D hard to call. The CDR3 consists of 17 residues. Trimming stripped 0 bases from V and 0 bases from J, with 12 bases between. Germline V lookup: CDR1 SGHVS, CDR2 FQNEAQ. The CDR3 coding sequence is TGTGCCAGCAGCTTAGCGCTTTCGCAGGATAGCAATCAGCCCCAGCATTTT. This sequence encodes CASSLALSQDSNQPQHF. The whole variable domain, remainder taken from reference TRBV7-8 and TRBJ1-5, is GAGVSQSPRYKVAKRGQDVALRCDPISGHVSLFWYQQALGQGPEFLTYFQNEAQLDKSGLPSDRFFAERPEGSVSTLKIQRTQQEDSAVYLCASSLALSQDSNQPQHFGDGTRLSIL.

The chain couples TRBV28 to TRBJ1-5; D call uncertain. V lost 2 bases, J lost 3 bases, and 11 bases lay in between. The CDR3 is made up of 15 amino acids. The germline gives CDR1 MDHEN, CDR2 SYDVKM. For the CDR3, the DNA is TGTGCCAGCAGTTTAATGGGCAGCTTCAATCAGCCCCAGCATTTT. Translation: CASSLMGSFNQPQHF.

V is TRBV30 and J is TRBJ2-7, with 7 nucleotides matching TRBD2. After removal of 0 bases from V and 0 bases from J, the junction contained 8 bases not matched to a gene. The germline CDR1 and CDR2 sequences are GTSNPN and SVGIG (reference sequence). The CDR3 has 16 residues. The CDR3 DNA follows: TGTGCCTGGAGTGTAGGGATTAGCGGGCTCTCCTACGAGCAGTACTTC. Amino acid sequence: CAWSVGISGLSYEQYF. Complete variable domain (other parts from reference TRBV30 and TRBJ2-7): SQTIHQWPATLVQPVGSPLSLECTVEGTSNPNLYWYRQAAGRGLQLLFYSVGIGQISSEVPQNLSASRPQDRQFILSSKKLLLSDSGFYLCAWSVGISGLSYEQYFGPGTRLTVT.

Points on this clone: This clone may be a read error of a much larger clone one base away. The sample contains more than one DNA sequence encoding this CDR3. The V call is TRBV5-1, the J call TRBJ2-1; a possible D gene is TRBD2 (6 bases). CDR1 is SGHRS and CDR2 is YFSETQ in the germline V gene. Trimming pared 0 bases from V and 5 bases from J, leaving 9 bases between. The CDR3 has 14 residues. The CDR3 is CASSLGRGDNEQFF. The CDR3 nucleotides read TGCGCCAGCAGCTTGGGGCGGGGTGACAATGAGCAGTTCTTC.

This clone has just a few counts. The chain employs TRBV27 and TRBJ1-2; D is perhaps TRBD1 (6 bases). In germline, CDR1 is MNHEY, CDR2 SMNVEV (reference sequence). The V and J ends lost 6 bases and 7 bases respectively, with 18 bases between them. This CDR3 spans 14 amino acids. CDR3 residues: CASSLLGRGSGYTF. CDR3 nucleotides: TGTGCCAGCAGCCTTCTAGGCAGGGGCAGTGGCTACACCTTC.

CDR3 residues: CASSLPYEQYF. The DNA of the CDR3 is TGTGCCAGCTCCTTGCCCTACGAGCAGTACTTC. This chain connects TRBV2 to TRBJ2-7; D not certain. CDR1 SNHLY and CDR2 FYNNEI come from the germline V gene. Trimming took off 8 bases at V and 2 bases at J, with 7 bases between the two ends. The CDR3 runs 11 residues.

In its sample, this clone was seen many times. The V gene is TRBV5-1, the J gene TRBJ2-7; 10 bases align to TRBD2. With V trimmed by 4 bases and J by 1 base, 5 bases remained unmatched. Germline assignment: CDR1 SGHRS and CDR2 YFSETQ. The CDR3 runs 15 residues. CDR3 sequence reads: CASSPGLAESYEQYF. In DNA, the CDR3 is TGCGCCAGCAGCCCTGGACTAGCGGAGTCCTACGAGCAGTACTTC.

This chain links TRBV7-3 with TRBJ2-5, with 11 bases fitting TRBD2. With 5 bases clipped from V and 5 bases from J, the junction kept 16 bases outside the gene matches. The CDR3 consists of 18 residues. CDR1 is SGHTA, CDR2 FQGTGA, per germline. The CDR3 here is CASSQRGSGRAVRETQYF. Written as DNA, the CDR3 is TGTGCCAGCAGCCAAAGGGGTAGCGGGAGGGCCGTAAGGGAGACCCAGTACTTC.

This clone was counted only a few times. The V gene is TRBV28, the J gene TRBJ1-5; perhaps TRBD1 as D (6 bases). Germline CDR1 reads MDHEN; CDR2 reads SYDVKM. The CDR3 is 13 residues long. Trimming removed 6 bases at V and 6 bases at J, with 12 bases between. The CDR3 DNA is TGTGCCAGCAGAGTTACAGGGTTTCAGCCCCAGCATTTT. The encoded protein is CASRVTGFQPQHF.

The gene calls are TRBV27 and TRBJ2-7; D is unclear. The CDR3 is 14 residues long. V shed 4 bases and J shed 3 bases, with 13 bases lying between them. CDR1 and CDR2 from the germline V gene are MNHEY and SMNVEV (reference sequence). CDR3 bases: TGTGCCAGCAGTTCGACCCCAGCCGACTACGAGCAGTACTTC. It is translated as CASSSTPADYEQYF.

The chain has TRBV5-1 and TRBJ2-5; a weak D match, TRBD2 (6 bases). Trimming stripped 0 bases from V and 10 bases from J, with 16 bases between. In germline, CDR1 is SGHRS, CDR2 YFSETQ. This CDR3 comprises 14 residues. The CDR3 region has the DNA TGCGCCAGCAGCTTGGACAGGTCCTCGGGGGACCAGTACTTC. Its translation is CASSLDRSSGDQYF. The full variable domain, with the rest looked up from reference TRBV5-1 and TRBJ2-5, is KAGVTQTPRYLIKTRGQQVTLSCSPISGHRSVSWYQQTPGQGLQFLFEYFSETQRNKGNFPGRFSGRQFSNSRSEMNVSTLELGDSALYLCASSLDRSSGDQYFGPGTRLLVL.

V usage is TRBV21-1 and J usage is TRBJ1-2. TRBV21-1 is a listed pseudogene. The CDR3 totals 17 residues. This CDR3 is CASSNPCPGSRCYGYTF. The CDR3 DNA follows: TGTGCCAGCAGCAACCCCTGCCCAGGGAGTAGGTGCTATGGCTACACCTTC.

V gene TRBV6-8 combines with J gene TRBJ2-5; TRBD1 matches 7 bases. The end of the DNA fits TRBJ2-7 better, so the J call may be wrong. The CDR3 contains 15 residues. Looked up from germline, CDR1 is MNHGY and CDR2 is SAAAGT. The CDR3 coding sequence is TGTGCCAGCAGGGCCAGGACAGGAGCCTCCTACGAGCAGTACTTC. It codes for CASRARTGASYEQYF.

This clone showed up just once. V usage is TRBV27 and J usage is TRBJ2-7; 7 bases are shared with TRBD1. This CDR3 contains 16 residues. Germline CDR1 is MNHEY and CDR2 is SMNVEV (reference sequence). J was trimmed by 3 bases and V by 7 bases; bases with no gene match: 15. CDR3 DNA sequence: TGTGCCAGCATCGGCACGACCAACAGGGGCCTCTACGAGCAGTACTTC. It codes for CASIGTTNRGLYEQYF.

V gene TRBV11-3 combines with J gene TRBJ1-1; D ambiguous. Germline CDR1 SGHNT, CDR2 YENEEA. The CDR3 length is 14 residues. Deletions cut 5 bases from V and 4 bases from J, with 14 bases between. The CDR3 reads CASSAVEVGTEAFF. The CDR3 region has the DNA TGTGCCAGCAGCGCCGTGGAGGTCGGCACTGAAGCTTTCTTT.

This clone showed up just a few times. V and J are TRBV9 and TRBJ1-2; the D gene is possibly TRBD1 (6 bases). The CDR3 consists of 14 residues. Trimming removed 0 bases at V and 7 bases at J, with 13 bases between. Germline V gene data show CDR1 as SGDLS and CDR2 as YYNGEE. The CDR3 loop is CASSVAPGEGGYTF. Written as DNA, the CDR3 is TGTGCCAGCAGCGTAGCTCCAGGGGAAGGTGGCTACACCTTC.

V and J are TRBV6-1 and TRBJ1-5; TRBD1 might be the D (5 bases). Trimming left V 7 bases short and J 5 bases short, with 15 bases between. The CDR3 loop spans 14 amino acids. The V gene's germline CDR1 is MNHNS and CDR2 SASEGT. The CDR3, as DNA: TGTGCCAGCACTGAGGTCTTGGGGGATCAGCCCCAGCATTTT. Its translation is CASTEVLGDQPQHF.

Only one count was recorded for this clone. The genes are TRBV18 and TRBJ2-7; D not resolved. Germline V gene data show CDR1 as KGHSH and CDR2 as LQKENI. V was cut by 3 bases and J by 6 bases, with 12 bases left in between. This CDR3 has 13 residues. CDR3 protein: CASSPTRSGEQYF. CDR3 coding DNA: TGTGCCAGCTCACCCACCCGGTCCGGCGAGCAGTACTTC.

V is TRBV5-6 and J is TRBJ2-7, with D possibly matching TRBD2 (6 bases). The V gene's germline CDR1 is SGHDT and CDR2 YYEEEE. The CDR3 is made up of 13 amino acids. V lost 0 bases and J lost 7, with 11 bases in between. The CDR3 spells CASSLGRAGEQYF. In nucleotides, the CDR3 is TGTGCCAGCAGCTTGGGAAGGGCGGGGGAGCAGTACTTC.

Only a few counts were recorded for this clone. V usage is TRBV5-1 and J usage is TRBJ2-1; 7 nucleotides align to TRBD2. V trimming: 7 bases; J trimming: 6 bases; junction bases outside the gene matches: 10. Germline CDR1 SGHRS, CDR2 YFSETQ. The CDR3 loop spans 14 amino acids. The CDR3 loop is CASLASGYSNEQFF. The CDR3, as DNA: TGCGCCAGCTTAGCTAGCGGCTACTCCAATGAGCAGTTCTTC.

This clone was counted between two and nine times. The chain combines TRBV4-2 with TRBJ2-1, with TRBD2 as a possible D gene (6 bases). The CDR3 totals 15 residues. Trimming cost V 4 bases and J 0 bases, with 10 bases left between them. The germline CDR1 and CDR2 sequences are LGHNA and YNFKEQ. CDR3 DNA: TGTGCCAGCAGCCCCGGACTAACCTCCTACAATGAGCAGTTCTTC. Translated, it gives CASSPGLTSYNEQFF.

The chain links TRBV19 to TRBJ2-5; maybe TRBD1 (5 bases). This CDR3 has 15 amino acids. Germline assignment: CDR1 LNHDA and CDR2 SQIVND (reference sequence). The V end was cut by 10 bases, the J end by 4 bases, with 22 bases between. Here the CDR3 DNA reads TGTGCCACGCAGTCGGGTAGATCAAGGGGAGAGACCCAGTACTTC. Protein: CATQSGRSRGETQYF.

The chain uses TRBV2 and TRBJ1-2, with TRBD1 matching 9 bases. Germline CDR1 and CDR2: SNHLY and FYNNEI. Trimming at V came to 6 bases and at J to 4 bases, leaving 12 bases not matched to a gene. The CDR3 is made up of 16 amino acids. CDR3 sequence: CASRGTGPPTGYGYTF. The DNA for the CDR3 is TGTGCCAGCAGGGGGACAGGGCCCCCGACTGGCTATGGCTACACCTTC.

The CDR3 region has the DNA TGTGCCAGCGAAGAGGCTAGCGGGAGGACTGTTGCTGGGGCCAACGTCCTGACTTTC. Translating gives CASEEASGRTVAGANVLTF. J is TRBJ2-6 and V is TRBV2; 11 bases are a match to TRBD2. In germline, CDR1 is SNHLY, CDR2 FYNNEI. The J segment lost 2 bases and the V segment lost 8 bases, leaving 14 bases of the junction unmatched. The CDR3 totals 19 residues.

CDR3 in DNA: TGTGCCAGCAGTTTTCGATTCATGGGGGGCGCAAGTACCGGGGAGCTGTTTTTT. This sequence encodes CASSFRFMGGASTGELFF. V and J are TRBV27 and TRBJ2-2, with D perhaps TRBD1 or TRBD2 (6 bases each). V was trimmed by 3 bases and J by 5 bases, leaving 22 bases between them. CDR1 and CDR2 from the germline V gene are MNHEY and SMNVEV (reference sequence). This CDR3 is 18 amino acids long.

V and J are TRBV10-3 and TRBJ1-1; D gene unclear. The germline V gene has CDR1 ENHRY and CDR2 SYGVKD. V lost 5 bases to trimming and J lost 4 bases, with 20 bases between them. The CDR3 runs to 16 residues. The CDR3 bases are TGTGCCATCAGTTCCTCCGACGGTCTTGGGGTCACTGAAGCTTTCTTT. This gives the protein CAISSSDGLGVTEAFF.